Listed below are T cell receptor beta chains from one sample, sequenced in a study of OX40 agonist ivuxolimab in advanced cancers. Produced via immunoSEQ multiplex PCR; TCRdb's table is partial and in-frame only. This table has tens of thousands of clones, just over 85% appearing once. The sequenced sample was CD4+ or CD8+ T cells sorted from blood, obtained in a trial of the OX40 agonist ivuxolimab. The receptors here all came from an adult with an advanced solid tumor such as melanoma, head and neck, liver or kidney cancer. Both conserved end residues are part of each CDR3. D genes are given only for firm matches. Clone size, where shown, is once, few, many, or a class for clones that have expanded.

D,J,V,size,CDR3,DNA
-,TRBJ1-2,TRBV6-5,-,CASSYDPGLLNYGYTF,TGTGCCAGCAGTTACGACCCGGGTCTCCTCAACTATGGCTACACCTTC
TRBD2,TRBJ2-7,TRBV7-3,-,CASSLGEGYEQYF,TGTGCCAGCAGCTTAGGGGAGGGATACGAGCAGTACTTC
TRBD2,TRBJ2-1,TRBV30,-,CAWSATSGRAEFF,TGTGCCTGGAGTGCAACTAGCGGGAGGGCAGAGTTCTTC
-,TRBJ1-5,TRBV21-1,-,CASRTTGVGNQPQHF,TGTGCCAGCAGGACTACAGGGGTAGGCAATCAGCCCCAGCATTTT
-,TRBJ2-3,TRBV7-8,-,CASSLMGASSTDTQYF,TGTGCCAGCAGCTTGATGGGAGCGTCTAGCACAGATACGCAGTATTTT
TRBD2,TRBJ2-7,TRBV5-1,-,CASSLVAGSYEQYF,TGCGCCAGCAGCTTGGTAGCGGGATCCTACGAGCAGTACTTC
-,TRBJ2-3,TRBV5-1,-,CASSGDLTSTDTQYF,TGCGCCAGCAGCGGGGACCTTACTAGCACAGATACGCAGTATTTT
-,TRBJ1-1,TRBV6-5,-,CASGQTWDTEAFF,TGTGCCAGTGGGCAGACCTGGGACACTGAAGCTTTCTTT
-,TRBJ2-2,TRBV2,once,CASSEQGRNTGELFF,TGTGCCAGCAGTGAGCAGGGGCGGAACACCGGGGAGCTGTTTTTT
-,TRBJ2-5,TRBV19,-,CASSPGMGLETQYF,TGTGCCAGTAGTCCCGGAATGGGGCTAGAGACCCAGTACTTC
-,TRBJ1-2,TRBV6-5,-,CASSRLGYGYTF,TGTGCCAGCAGCAGACTGGGCTATGGCTACACCTTC
TRBD2,TRBJ2-3,TRBV10-3,-,CASDTSGGTDTQYF,TGTGCCAGCGATACTAGCGGTGGCACAGATACGCAGTATTTT
-,TRBJ2-1,TRBV11-3,-,CASSLEGGSYNEQFF,TGTGCCAGCAGCTTAGAAGGGGGCTCCTACAATGAGCAGTTCTTC
-,TRBJ2-7,TRBV2,-,CASSQSYEQYF,TGTGCCAGCAGCCAGTCCTACGAGCAGTACTTC
TRBD2,TRBJ2-3,TRBV7-6,-,CASSLGVLAEPTDTQYF,TGTGCCAGCAGCTTAGGGGTACTAGCGGAACCCACAGATACGCAGTATTTT
-,TRBJ1-2,TRBV19,-,CASSIGLWSGYTF,TGTGCCAGTAGTATAGGGCTGTGGAGTGGCTACACCTTC
-,TRBJ1-3,TRBV2,-,CASRQLSSSGNTIYF,TGTGCCAGCAGGCAACTTAGCTCATCTGGAAACACCATATATTTT
-,TRBJ1-2,TRBV28,-,CASSPPGVGGGYTF,TGTGCCAGCAGTCCGCCAGGGGTGGGTGGTGGCTACACCTTC
TRBD2,TRBJ2-1,TRBV7-9,-,CASSLDAGGFYNEQFF,TGTGCCAGCAGCTTAGATGCGGGAGGATTTTACAATGAGCAGTTCTTC
-,TRBJ2-7,TRBV11-3,-,CASSLVSGSEQYF,TGTGCCAGCAGCTTAGTCAGTGGAAGCGAGCAGTACTTC
TRBD2,TRBJ2-1,TRBV30,-,CAWSVKREGQNEQFF,TGTGCCTGGAGTGTAAAGCGGGAGGGCCAAAATGAGCAGTTCTTC
-,TRBJ2-3,TRBV19,-,CASSWARVSTDTQYF,TGTGCCAGTAGTTGGGCGCGGGTTAGCACAGATACGCAGTATTTT
TRBD2,TRBJ2-3,TRBV9,-,CASSPPGLATDTQYF,TGTGCCAGCAGCCCACCGGGACTAGCAACAGATACGCAGTATTTT
-,TRBJ1-2,TRBV9,-,CASSVDAKRGYTF,TGTGCCAGCAGCGTAGATGCGAAAAGGGGCTACACCTTC
-,TRBJ1-2,TRBV30,-,CAWSVPGQGWSYTF,TGTGCCTGGAGTGTACCGGGGCAGGGATGGAGCTACACCTTC
TRBD2,TRBJ2-3,TRBV18,-,CASSLGLAVTDTQYF,TGTGCCAGCTCACTGGGACTAGCGGTCACAGATACGCAGTATTTT
-,TRBJ2-7,TRBV15,-,CATSRDTAGRDF,TGTGCCACCAGCAGAGATACGGCTGGCAGAGACTTC
TRBD2,TRBJ2-7,TRBV6-5,-,CASSYVSGSFNEQYF,TGTGCCAGCAGTTATGTTAGCGGGAGTTTTAACGAGCAGTACTTC
TRBD1,TRBJ2-7,TRBV5-1,-,CASSLLDRTYEQYF,TGCGCCAGCAGCCTACTGGACAGGACCTACGAGCAGTACTTC
-,TRBJ1-6,TRBV6-1,-,CASRPRGTYNSPLHF,TGTGCCAGCAGACCCAGGGGAACCTATAATTCACCCCTCCACTTT
TRBD1,TRBJ2-5,TRBV7-3,-,CASSPTGLQETQYF,TGTGCCAGCAGCCCGACAGGGCTTCAAGAGACCCAGTACTTC